The 4 T cell receptor beta chains presented below share a single source sample, sequenced in a study of immune characteristics of hereditary and idiopathic chronic pancreatitis. The method was immunoSEQ multiplex PCR; TCRdb's version includes in-frame clones alone and lacks a portion of them. This sample yields some 2,000 clones, of which roughly four fifths are seen a single time; 40% to 60% belongs to the top ten. Patients having total pancreatectomy with islet autotransplantation provided the chronic pancreatitis pancreas tissue. Material: pancreas tissue with hereditary chronic pancreatitis. The receptor set was obtained from a human donor with chronic pancreatitis.

The chain links TRBV7-2 to TRBJ2-3; no clear D. Germline V gene sequence: CDR1 SGHTA, CDR2 FQGNSA. The CDR3 runs 16 residues. V gave up 6 bases and J gave up 2 bases, with 18 bases separating them. In DNA form, the CDR3 reads TGTGCCAGCAGTCCCTACTTAGCACAAGTCACAGATACGCAGTATTTT. Translated: CASSPYLAQVTDTQYF.

The CDR3 nucleotides read TGTGCCAGCAGTACGGGACCGAGCTCTGGAAACACCATATATTTT. Residues: CASSTGPSSGNTIYF. The V call is TRBV6-5, the J call TRBJ1-3, with D perhaps TRBD1 (5 bases). Germline V gene sequence: CDR1 MNHEY, CDR2 SVGAGI. This CDR3 comprises 15 residues. Trimming took 5 bases from V and 0 from J, leaving 11 bases between them.

Turning to this clone: A junction boundary mismatches the germline segment, possibly from a read error. The CDR3 loop reads CASSPLLEAGADF. The DNA for the CDR3 is TGCGCCAGCAGTCCTCTTCTCGAAGCGGGAGCGGACTTC. The chain recombines TRBV23-1 with TRBJ2-7, with 8 bases lining up with TRBD2. TRBV23-1 carries the ORF label, with uncertain function. This CDR3 has 13 amino acids.

In this sample, this clone is large (0.1 to 1%). The chain has TRBV6-1 and TRBJ2-5; D gene unclear. V gave up 2 bases and J gave up 5 bases, with 18 bases separating them. This CDR3 has 16 residues. Germline CDR1 is MNHNS and CDR2 is SASEGT. The CDR3 region is CASSEKLLAARETQYF. The CDR3 bases are TGTGCCAGCAGTGAAAAGTTGTTAGCCGCCAGGGAGACCCAGTACTTC.